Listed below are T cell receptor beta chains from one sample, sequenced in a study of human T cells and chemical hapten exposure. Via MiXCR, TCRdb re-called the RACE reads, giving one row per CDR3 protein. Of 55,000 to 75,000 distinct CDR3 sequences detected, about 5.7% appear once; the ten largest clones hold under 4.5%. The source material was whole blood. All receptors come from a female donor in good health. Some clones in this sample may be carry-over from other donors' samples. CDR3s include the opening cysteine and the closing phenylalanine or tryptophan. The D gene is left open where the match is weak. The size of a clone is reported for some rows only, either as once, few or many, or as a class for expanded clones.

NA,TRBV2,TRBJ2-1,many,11,CASTRGNEQFF,TGTGCCAGCACGCGGGGCAATGAGCAGTTCTTC
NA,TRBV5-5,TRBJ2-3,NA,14,CASSFAGNTDTQYF,TGTGCCAGCAGCTTCGCCGGTAACACAGATACGCAGTATTTT
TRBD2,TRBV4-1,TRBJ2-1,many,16,CASSQPTSGRVDEQFF,TGCGCCAGCAGCCAACCGACTAGCGGGAGAGTCGATGAGCAGTTCTTC
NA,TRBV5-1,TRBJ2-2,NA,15,CASSLREIGAGELFF,TGCGCCAGCAGCTTGAGGGAGATAGGGGCCGGGGAGCTGTTTTTT
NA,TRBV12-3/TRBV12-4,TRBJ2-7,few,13,CASSLSGRDEQYF,TGTGCCAGCAGTTTATCAGGCAGGGACGAGCAGTACTTC
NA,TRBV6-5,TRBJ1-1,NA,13,CASRPAGYTEAFF,TGTGCCAGCAGGCCGGCGGGGTACACTGAAGCTTTCTTT
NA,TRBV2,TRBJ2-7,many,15,CASSEQVQTYSEQYF,TGTGCCAGCAGTGAACAGGTCCAGACCTACAGCGAGCAGTACTTC
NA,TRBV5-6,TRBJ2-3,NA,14,CASSSIQFTDTQYF,TGTGCCAGCAGCTCGATACAGTTCACAGATACGCAGTATTTT
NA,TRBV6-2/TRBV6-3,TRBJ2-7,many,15,CASSWGLAKGGEQYF,TGTGCCAGCAGTTGGGGACTCGCTAAGGGGGGCGAGCAGTACTTC
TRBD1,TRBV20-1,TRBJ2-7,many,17,CSARGTGYSGDSYEQYF,TGCAGTGCTAGAGGGACAGGGTATAGCGGAGACTCCTACGAGCAGTACTTC
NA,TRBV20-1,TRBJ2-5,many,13,CSAIGGDVETQYF,TGCAGTGCTATTGGAGGCGATGTAGAGACCCAGTACTTC
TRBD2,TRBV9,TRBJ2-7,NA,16,CASSPHYAGGPYEQYF,TGTGCCAGCAGCCCGCACTATGCGGGGGGCCCCTACGAGCAGTACTTC
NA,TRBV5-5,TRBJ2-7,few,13,CASSSVPLHEQYF,TGTGCCAGCAGCTCAGTCCCCCTCCACGAGCAGTACTTC
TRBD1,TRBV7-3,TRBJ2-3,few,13,CASSSGQGETQYF,TGTGCCAGCAGTTCCGGACAGGGAGAGACGCAGTATTTT
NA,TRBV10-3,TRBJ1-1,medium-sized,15,CAISDGGAGNTEAFF,TGTGCCATCAGTGATGGGGGGGCCGGGAACACTGAAGCTTTCTTT
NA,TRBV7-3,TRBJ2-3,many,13,CASSPRTEDTQYF,TGTGCCAGCAGCCCCCGGACTGAAGATACGCAGTATTTT
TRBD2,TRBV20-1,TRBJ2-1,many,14,CSPLLAKSYNEQFF,TGCAGTCCCCTACTAGCGAAATCCTACAATGAGCAGTTCTTC
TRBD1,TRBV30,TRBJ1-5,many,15,CAWSYRDRVDQPQHF,TGTGCCTGGAGTTACCGGGACAGGGTGGATCAGCCCCAGCATTTT
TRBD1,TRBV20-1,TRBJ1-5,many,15,CSVELGQAGSQPQHF,TGCAGTGTAGAGTTGGGACAGGCCGGGAGTCAGCCCCAGCATTTT
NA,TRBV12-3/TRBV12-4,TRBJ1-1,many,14,CASSLLMEGSEAFF,TGTGCCAGCAGTTTATTGATGGAAGGGAGTGAAGCTTTCTTT
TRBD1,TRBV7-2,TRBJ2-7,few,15,CASSFDRASSYEQYF,TGTGCCAGCAGCTTTGACAGGGCCTCCTCCTACGAGCAGTACTTC
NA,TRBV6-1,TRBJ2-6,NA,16,CASSVDGRGGANVLTF,TGTGCCAGCAGTGTCGACGGGAGAGGTGGGGCCAACGTCCTGACTTTC
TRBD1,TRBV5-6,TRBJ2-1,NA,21,CASSLDHRGYLGGSSYNEQFF,TGTGCCAGCAGCTTGGATCACAGGGGGTACCTTGGAGGGAGCTCCTACAATGAGCAGTTCTTC
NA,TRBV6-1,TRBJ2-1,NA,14,CASSERRTRSEQFF,TGTGCCAGCAGTGAAAGACGCACGAGGAGTGAGCAGTTCTTC
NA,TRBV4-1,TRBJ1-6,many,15,CASSQASSNNSPLHF,TGCGCCAGCAGCCAAGCTTCGTCGAATAATTCACCCCTCCACTTT
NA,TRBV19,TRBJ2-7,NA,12,CASSIAGEAQYF,TGTGCCAGTAGTATAGCGGGGGAAGCGCAGTACTTC
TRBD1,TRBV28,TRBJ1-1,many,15,CASSPYRGMNTEAFF,TGTGCCAGCAGTCCCTACAGGGGCATGAACACTGAAGCTTTCTTT
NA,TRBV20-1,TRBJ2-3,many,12,CSARRESDTQYF,TGCAGTGCTAGGAGGGAATCTGATACGCAGTATTTT
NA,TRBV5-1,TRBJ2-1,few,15,CASSSTTLSYNEQFF,TGCGCCAGCAGTTCGACTACCCTCTCCTACAATGAGCAGTTCTTC
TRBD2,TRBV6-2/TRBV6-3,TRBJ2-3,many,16,CASSYVRGRAADTQYF,TGTGCCAGCAGTTACGTCCGTGGGAGGGCCGCAGATACGCAGTATTTT
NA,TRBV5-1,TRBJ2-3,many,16,CASSLGGRMSTDTQYF,TGCGCCAGCAGCCTGGGCGGTAGAATGAGCACAGATACGCAGTATTTT
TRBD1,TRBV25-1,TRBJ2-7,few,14,CASSKGQGVYEQYF,TGTGCCAGCAGCAAGGGACAGGGTGTCTACGAGCAGTACTTC
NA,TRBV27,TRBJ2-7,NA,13,CASSSTGPYEQYF,TGTGCCAGCAGTTCGACTGGCCCCTACGAGCAGTACTTC
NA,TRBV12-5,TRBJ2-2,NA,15,CASGLAVGDTGELFF,TGTGCTAGTGGTTTGGCCGTCGGAGACACCGGGGAGCTGTTTTTT
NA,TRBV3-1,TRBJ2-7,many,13,CASSQKGAGLKYF,TGTGCCAGCAGCCAGAAAGGGGCAGGATTGAAGTACTTC